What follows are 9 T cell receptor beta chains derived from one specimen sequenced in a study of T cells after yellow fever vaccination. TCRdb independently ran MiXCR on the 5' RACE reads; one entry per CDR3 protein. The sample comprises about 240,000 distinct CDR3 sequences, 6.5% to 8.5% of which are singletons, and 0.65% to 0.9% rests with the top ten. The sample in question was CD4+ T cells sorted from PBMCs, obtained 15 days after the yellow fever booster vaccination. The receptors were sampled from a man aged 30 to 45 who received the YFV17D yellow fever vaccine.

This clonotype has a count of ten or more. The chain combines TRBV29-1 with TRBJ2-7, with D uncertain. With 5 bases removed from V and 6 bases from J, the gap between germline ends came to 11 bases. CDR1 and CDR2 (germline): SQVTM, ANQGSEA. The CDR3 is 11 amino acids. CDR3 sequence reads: CSVTSPGEQYF. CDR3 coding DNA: TGCAGCGTTACCTCCCCGGGCGAGCAGTACTTC.

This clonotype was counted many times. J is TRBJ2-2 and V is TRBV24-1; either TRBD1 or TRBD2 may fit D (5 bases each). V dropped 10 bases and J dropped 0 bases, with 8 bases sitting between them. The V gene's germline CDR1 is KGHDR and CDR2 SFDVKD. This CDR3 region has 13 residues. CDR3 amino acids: CATGTANTGELFF. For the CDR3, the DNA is TGTGCCACTGGGACGGCGAACACCGGGGAGCTGTTTTTT.

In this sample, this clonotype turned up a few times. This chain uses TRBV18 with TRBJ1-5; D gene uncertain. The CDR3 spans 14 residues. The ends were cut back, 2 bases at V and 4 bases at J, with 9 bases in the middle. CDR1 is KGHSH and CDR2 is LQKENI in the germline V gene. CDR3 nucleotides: TGTGCCAGCTCACCAGGGTTAGGGAATCAGCCCCAGCATTTT. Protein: CASSPGLGNQPQHF.

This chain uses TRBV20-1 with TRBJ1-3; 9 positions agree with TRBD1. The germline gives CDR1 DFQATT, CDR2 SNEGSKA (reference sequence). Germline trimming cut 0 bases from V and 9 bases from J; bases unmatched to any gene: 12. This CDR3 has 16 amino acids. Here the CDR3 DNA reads TGCAGTGCTAGAGATGGTCCCCCGGGACAGGGCGGCACCATATATTTT. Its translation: CSARDGPPGQGGTIYF.

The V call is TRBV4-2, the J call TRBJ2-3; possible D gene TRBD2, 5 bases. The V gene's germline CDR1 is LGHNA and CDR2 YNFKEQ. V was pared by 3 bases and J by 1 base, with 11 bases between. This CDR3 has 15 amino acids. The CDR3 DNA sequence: TGTGCCAGCAGCCAGGGAGATCCTGGCACAGATACGCAGTATTTT. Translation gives CASSQGDPGTDTQYF.

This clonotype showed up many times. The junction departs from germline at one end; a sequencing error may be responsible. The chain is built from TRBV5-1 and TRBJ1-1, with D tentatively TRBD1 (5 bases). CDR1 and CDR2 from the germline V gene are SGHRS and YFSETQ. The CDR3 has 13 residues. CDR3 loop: CASSLDRNTEAFF. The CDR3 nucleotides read TGTGCCAGCAGCCTCGACAGAAACACTGAAGCTTTCTTT.

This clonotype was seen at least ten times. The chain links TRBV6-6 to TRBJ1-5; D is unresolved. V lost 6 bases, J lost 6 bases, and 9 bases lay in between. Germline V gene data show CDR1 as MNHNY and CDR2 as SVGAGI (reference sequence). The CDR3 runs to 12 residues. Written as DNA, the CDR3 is TGTGCCAGCAGACAATGGGGTCAGCCCCAGCATTTT. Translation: CASRQWGQPQHF.

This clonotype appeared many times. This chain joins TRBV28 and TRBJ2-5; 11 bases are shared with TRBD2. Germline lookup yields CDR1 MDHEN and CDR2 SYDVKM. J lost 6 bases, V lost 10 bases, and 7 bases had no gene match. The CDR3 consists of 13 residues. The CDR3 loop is CATKLAGEKTQYF. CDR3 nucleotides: TGTGCCACCAAACTAGCGGGAGAAAAGACCCAGTACTTC.

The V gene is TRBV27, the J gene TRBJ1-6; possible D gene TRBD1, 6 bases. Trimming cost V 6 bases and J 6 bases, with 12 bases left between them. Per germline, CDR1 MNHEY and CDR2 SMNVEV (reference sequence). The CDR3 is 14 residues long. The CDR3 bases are TGTGCCAGCAGCCCTACAGGGACTAATTCACCCCTCCACTTT. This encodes CASSPTGTNSPLHF.